Below, 12 T cell receptor beta chains from the same sample are listed, as sequenced in a study of technical replicates of blood from a few donors. Method: immunoSEQ multiplex PCR; TCRdb's copy keeps in-frame clones and lacks some. The sample has under 100,000 clones, 95% to 97% seen once. Sequenced sample: T cells isolated from PBMCs. These TCRs come from a human donor in good health.

V gene TRBV9 combines with J gene TRBJ2-1; 8 bases are shared with TRBD2. V lost 5 bases, J lost 5 bases, and 12 bases stayed unmatched. Germline V gene lookup returns CDR1 SGDLS and CDR2 YYNGEE. CDR3 length equals 16 residues. The CDR3 DNA is TGTGCCAGCAGTCCCAGCGCGGGAGGACCTCACAATGAGCAGTTCTTC. This translates into CASSPSAGGPHNEQFF.

The chain has TRBV9 and TRBJ2-1; TRBD1 is a possible D gene (6 bases). Germline V gene sequence: CDR1 SGDLS, CDR2 YYNGEE. V dropped 1 base and J dropped 8 bases, with 13 bases sitting between them. This CDR3 region has 14 residues. The CDR3 DNA sequence: TGTGCCAGCAGCGTATCAGGGGTTGGGGATGAGCAGTTCTTC. Its protein is CASSVSGVGDEQFF. The whole variable domain, filled in from reference TRBV9 and TRBJ2-1, reads DSGVTQTPKHLITATGQRVTLRCSPRSGDLSVYWYQQSLDQGLQFLIQYYNGEERAKGNILERFSAQQFPDLHSELNLSSLELGDSALYFCASSVSGVGDEQFFGPGTRLTVL.

J is TRBJ1-5 and V is TRBV15; TRBD1 matches at 8 bases. There are 15 residues in the CDR3. With 5 bases clipped from V and 0 bases from J, the junction kept 3 bases outside the gene matches. CDR1 and CDR2 from the germline V gene are LNHNV and YYDKDF (reference sequence). CDR3 in amino acids: CATSPGGYSNQPQHF. CDR3 in DNA: TGTGCCACCAGCCCAGGGGGCTATAGCAATCAGCCCCAGCATTTT.

The V call is TRBV11-3, the J call TRBJ2-7, with TRBD2 identical over 12 bases. The junction had 7 bases not matched to a gene; V was cut back by 5 bases and J by 2 bases. This CDR3 region has 16 residues. CDR1 is SGHNT and CDR2 is YENEEA in the germline V gene. CDR3 in DNA: TGTGCCAGCAGCCCAACTAGCGGGAGGCTTACCTACGAGCAGTACTTC. This sequence encodes CASSPTSGRLTYEQYF. The whole variable domain, filled in from reference TRBV11-3 and TRBJ2-7, reads EAGVVQSPRYKIIEKKQPVAFWCNPISGHNTLYWYLQNLGQGPELLIRYENEEAVDDSQLPKDRFSAERLKGVDSTLKIQPAELGDSAVYLCASSPTSGRLTYEQYFGPGTRLTVT.

This clone was seen a single time. The J gene is TRBJ1-1, the V gene TRBV9, with D hard to call. V was trimmed by 2 bases and J by 1 base, leaving 9 bases between them. This CDR3 has 14 residues. CDR1 is SGDLS, CDR2 YYNGEE, per germline. The CDR3 region has the DNA TGTGCCAGCAGCGTCGTAACAGAGAACACTGAAGCTTTCTTT. Protein product: CASSVVTENTEAFF. The full variable domain, rest sourced from reference TRBV9 and TRBJ1-1, is DSGVTQTPKHLITATGQRVTLRCSPRSGDLSVYWYQQSLDQGLQFLIQYYNGEERAKGNILERFSAQQFPDLHSELNLSSLELGDSALYFCASSVVTENTEAFFGQGTRLTVV.

The chain uses TRBV4-3 and TRBJ2-7, with D possibly matching TRBD2 (7 bases). Trimming took off 0 bases at V and 2 bases at J, with 11 bases between the two ends. This CDR3 is built from 15 residues. Looked up from germline, CDR1 is LGHNA and CDR2 is YSLEER. The CDR3 loop is CASSQEGGDPYEQYF. CDR3 bases: TGCGCCAGCAGCCAAGAAGGGGGGGATCCCTACGAGCAGTACTTC.

This clone was picked up one time. The chain couples TRBV28 to TRBJ1-2; a possible D gene is TRBD1 (5 bases). Germline CDR1 and CDR2: MDHEN and SYDVKM. This CDR3 region has 14 residues. The V gene lost 5 bases and the J gene lost 6 bases, with 16 bases spanning the gap. The CDR3 sequence is CASSPSPGVDGYTF. DNA for the CDR3: TGTGCCAGCAGTCCTTCTCCGGGGGTCGATGGCTACACCTTC.

The genes are TRBV7-9 and TRBJ1-4; D call uncertain. Trimming left V 4 bases short and J 7 bases short, with 19 bases between. Germline CDR1 reads SEHNR; CDR2 reads FQNEAQ (reference sequence). This CDR3 is 16 amino acids long. CDR3 sequence reads: CASSSPSSGFGEKLFF. The CDR3 DNA reads as TGTGCCAGCAGCTCACCATCCTCGGGGTTTGGTGAAAAACTGTTTTTT.

This clone was seen just once. V gene TRBV7-3 combines with J gene TRBJ2-3; D not resolved. This CDR3 is built from 14 residues. Per the germline V gene, CDR1 is SGHTA and CDR2 is FQGTGA. V lost 5 bases to trimming and J lost 3 bases, with 12 bases between them. The CDR3 region has the DNA TGTGCCAGCAGCGAACGACCAGGAACAGATACGCAGTATTTT. It encodes CASSERPGTDTQYF.

The chain recombines TRBV6-5 with TRBJ2-7; D is perhaps TRBD1 (6 bases). Trimming removed 4 bases at V and 3 bases at J, with 19 bases between. The V gene's germline CDR1 is MNHEY and CDR2 SVGAGI. This CDR3 is built from 16 residues. The CDR3 sequence: CASSLTTGQIVYEQYF. The DNA of the CDR3 is TGTGCCAGCAGTTTAACCACGGGACAAATTGTCTACGAGCAGTACTTC.

The chain links TRBV27 to TRBJ2-7; 12 bases align to TRBD2. CDR1 and CDR2 (germline): MNHEY, SMNVEV (reference sequence). CDR3 length: 17 amino acids. The V segment lost 1 base and the J segment 4 bases; nucleotides outside the gene matches: 8. The CDR3 DNA is TGTGCCAGCAGTTTATGGCTAGCGGGAGGGGAACTTTACGAGCAGTACTTC. Translated, it gives CASSLWLAGGELYEQYF.

The rearrangement uses TRBV5-6 and TRBJ1-3, with D maybe TRBD1 (6 bases). V lost 0 bases and J 0 bases, leaving 16 bases between the germline ends. Germline V CDR1 and CDR2: SGHDT, YYEEEE. The CDR3 runs 18 residues. CDR3 sequence reads: CASSLVQNREFSGNTIYF. In DNA form, the CDR3 reads TGTGCCAGCAGCTTGGTTCAGAACAGGGAATTCTCTGGAAACACCATATATTTT. The full variable domain, completed using reference TRBV5-6 and TRBJ1-3, is DAGVTQSPTHLIKTRGQQVTLRCSPKSGHDTVSWYQQALGQGPQFIFQYYEEEERQRGNFPDRFSGHQFPNYSSELNVNALLLGDSALYLCASSLVQNREFSGNTIYFGEGSWLTVV.